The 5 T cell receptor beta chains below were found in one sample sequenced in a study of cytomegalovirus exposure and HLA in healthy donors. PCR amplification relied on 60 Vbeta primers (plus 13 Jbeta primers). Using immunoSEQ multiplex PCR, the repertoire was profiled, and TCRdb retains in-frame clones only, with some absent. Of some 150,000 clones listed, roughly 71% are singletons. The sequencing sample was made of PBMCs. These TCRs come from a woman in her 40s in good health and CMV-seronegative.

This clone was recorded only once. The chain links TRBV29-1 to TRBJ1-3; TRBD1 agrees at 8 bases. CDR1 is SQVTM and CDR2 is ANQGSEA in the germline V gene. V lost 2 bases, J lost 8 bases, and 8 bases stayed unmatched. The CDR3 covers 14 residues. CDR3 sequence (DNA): TGCAGCGTTGAACTAATACAGGGGGTACACACCATATATTTT. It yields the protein CSVELIQGVHTIYF.

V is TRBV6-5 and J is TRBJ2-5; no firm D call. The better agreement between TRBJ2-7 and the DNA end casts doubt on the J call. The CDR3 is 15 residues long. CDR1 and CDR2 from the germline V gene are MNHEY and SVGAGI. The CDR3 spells CASSYSYDISYEQYF. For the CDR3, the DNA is TGTGCCAGCAGTTACTCGTATGACATCTCCTACGAGCAGTACTTC.

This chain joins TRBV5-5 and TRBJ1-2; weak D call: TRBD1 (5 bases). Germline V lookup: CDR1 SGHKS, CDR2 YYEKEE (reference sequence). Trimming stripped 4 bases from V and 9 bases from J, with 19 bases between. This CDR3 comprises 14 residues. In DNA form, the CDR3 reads TGTGCCAGCAGCCCCCCGACCCGGAGGGGTAGCTACACCTTC. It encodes CASSPPTRRGSYTF.

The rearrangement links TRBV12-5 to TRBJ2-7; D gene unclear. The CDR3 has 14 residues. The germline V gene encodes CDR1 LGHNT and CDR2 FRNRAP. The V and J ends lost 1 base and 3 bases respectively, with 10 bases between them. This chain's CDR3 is CASGLGVTFYEQYF. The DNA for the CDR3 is TGTGCTAGTGGTTTGGGGGTGACTTTCTACGAGCAGTACTTC.

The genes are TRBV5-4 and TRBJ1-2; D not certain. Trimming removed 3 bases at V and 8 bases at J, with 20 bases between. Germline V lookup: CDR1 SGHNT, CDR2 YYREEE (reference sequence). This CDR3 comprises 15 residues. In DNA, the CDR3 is TGTGCCAGCAGCTCATATCAGAACAACCTAGGAGGCTACACCTTC. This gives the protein CASSSYQNNLGGYTF.